This passage covers 10 T cell receptor beta chains from one sample sequenced in a study of cytomegalovirus exposure and HLA in healthy donors. Sequencing was performed with immunoSEQ multiplex PCR; in TCRdb, only in-frame clones are kept and a portion is missing. The sample contains about 170,000 clones, about 96% of which appear only once. Material for sequencing was PBMCs. All receptors come from a woman aged 18-29 years in good health and CMV-seronegative.

V is TRBV5-6 and J is TRBJ1-6; weak D call: TRBD1 (5 bases). In germline, CDR1 is SGHDT, CDR2 YYEEEE. The CDR3 is 14 amino acids. Trimming took 4 bases from V and 14 from J, leaving 19 bases between them. The CDR3 sequence is CASSLDGGIKALHF. CDR3 sequence (DNA): TGTGCCAGCAGCCTGGACGGGGGAATTAAGGCCCTCCACTTT.

This clone appeared a single time. This sequence joins TRBV11-2 and TRBJ1-1, with unresolved D. Germline-derived CDR1 and CDR2 are SGHAT and FQNNGV. Between the trimmed V and J ends, which lost 5 bases and 1 base, there was a span of 17 bases. The length of the CDR3 is 16 residues. CDR3 DNA sequence: TGTGCCAGCAGCCCGACTACCCGGGAAACGAACACTGAAGCTTTCTTT. It specifies CASSPTTRETNTEAFF.

The chain couples TRBV7-2 to TRBJ2-7; 9 bases are shared with TRBD1. CDR1 and CDR2 (germline): SGHTA, FQGNSA. Trimming cost V 5 bases and J 2 bases; bases outside gene matches: 10. CDR3 length: 16 residues. This chain's CDR3 is CASSRRWDRVTYEQYF. Here the CDR3 DNA reads TGTGCCAGCAGCCGCCGATGGGACAGGGTAACCTACGAGCAGTACTTC.

V is TRBV5-1 and J is TRBJ2-5, with D maybe TRBD1 (6 bases). In germline, CDR1 is SGHRS, CDR2 YFSETQ. Trimming took 6 bases from V and 2 from J, leaving 11 bases between them. The CDR3 runs to 13 residues. The CDR3 loop reads CASTQTGQETQYF. For the CDR3, the DNA is TGCGCCAGCACCCAGACAGGTCAAGAGACCCAGTACTTC.

V is TRBV27 and J is TRBJ2-4; 7 positions agree with TRBD1. V lost 5 bases to trimming and J lost 0 bases; unmatched junction nucleotides: 16. The CDR3 length is 19 residues. CDR1 and CDR2 from the germline V gene are MNHEY and SMNVEV (reference sequence). The CDR3 here is CASSPLQGQFGIAKNIQYF. DNA of the CDR3: TGTGCCAGCAGTCCATTACAGGGGCAATTTGGAATAGCCAAAAACATTCAGTACTTC.

This chain joins TRBV27 and TRBJ1-2, with D tentatively TRBD1 (6 bases). This CDR3 comprises 14 residues. CDR1 and CDR2 (germline): MNHEY, SMNVEV (reference sequence). Between the trimmed V and J ends, which lost 6 bases and 4 bases, there was a span of 15 bases. CDR3 nucleotide sequence: TGTGCCAGCAGCTCCCTTACAGGGATCTATGGCTACACCTTC. Its translation is CASSSLTGIYGYTF.

This clone was seen once. The rearrangement joins TRBV19 to TRBJ1-2; 9 positions match TRBD1. The CDR3 has 13 amino acids. Germline CDR1 and CDR2: LNHDA and SQIVND (reference sequence). V was pared by 5 bases and J by 8 bases, with 6 bases of the junction left unmatched. CDR3 in amino acids: CASSPDRGRGYTF. As DNA, the CDR3 is TGTGCCAGTAGTCCGGACAGGGGCCGGGGCTACACCTTC.

As DNA, the CDR3 is TGTGCCAGCAGAGCAACGGGGAACACTGAAGCTTTCTTT. Protein: CASRATGNTEAFF. The chain carries TRBV25-1 and TRBJ1-1; D unresolved. Trimming stripped 6 bases from V and 1 base from J, with 9 bases between. This CDR3 contains 13 residues. Per the germline V gene, CDR1 is MGHDK and CDR2 is SYGVNS. Using reference TRBV25-1 and TRBJ1-1 for the parts outside the CDR3, the full variable domain is EADIYQTPRYLVIGTGKKITLECSQTMGHDKMYWYQQDPGMELHLIHYSYGVNSTEKGDLSSESTVSRIRTEHFPLTLESARPSHTSQYLCASRATGNTEAFFGQGTRLTVV.

The chain carries TRBV10-2 and TRBJ2-2, with 8 nucleotides matching TRBD1. The trim removed 6 bases at V and 3 bases at J, leaving 9 bases unmatched. This CDR3 is 16 amino acids long. Germline lookup yields CDR1 WSHSY and CDR2 SAAADI. CDR3 sequence (DNA): TGCGCCAGCAGGACCCCTCGGGACAGGTACACCGGGGAGCTGTTTTTT. It specifies CASRTPRDRYTGELFF.

The chain recombines TRBV6-5 with TRBJ1-6, with 7 positions matching TRBD1. V gave up 6 bases and J gave up 10 bases; unmatched junction bases: 9. The CDR3 runs 14 residues. Germline CDR1 reads MNHEY; CDR2 reads SVGAGI. CDR3 sequence reads: CASRLQTGSSPLHF. The DNA for the CDR3 is TGTGCCAGCAGGCTACAGACAGGGTCATCACCCCTCCACTTT.